This T cell receptor (beta chain) originates from a study of CD8 T cells in ankylosing spondylitis. General study results and limits: Disease-associated clones were reportedly significantly overrepresented in matched ankylosing spondylitis synovial fluid.

From the 5' RACE reads, TCRdb called clonotypes with MiXCR, one entry per CDR3 protein. The data show about 360,000 distinct CDR3 sequences, over 12% seen once. Concerning this clonotype itself: Its antigen is undetermined.

The V end was cut by 0 bases, the J end by 6 bases, with 7 bases between. CDR1 and CDR2 (germline): SGHRS, YFSETQ. The CDR3 is 12 residues long. This clonotype was obtained from a male donor with ankylosing spondylitis or in good health (not recorded which). Sequences were obtained from blood, either unsorted or a sorted T cell fraction (not recorded which). The J gene is TRBJ2-7, the V gene TRBV5-1; D ambiguous. The CDR3 DNA follows: TGCGCCAGCAGCTTGGAGATTGGCGAGCAGTACTTC. This sequence encodes CASSLEIGEQYF.